The present T cell receptor (beta chain) was sequenced within a study of blood T cells in healthy people across ages. A second about 7 to 12 cycle PCR used barcoded and J-beta primers. TCRdb re-analysed the 5' RACE reads in MiXCR, keeping a single row per CDR3 protein. The sample has approximately 350,000 distinct CDR3 sequences, approximately 52% seen once. The length of the CDR3 is 14 residues. CDR1 and CDR2 from the germline V gene are SGDLS and YYNGEE. The V gene end was trimmed by 2 bases and the J gene end by 0 bases; junction bases not matched to a gene: 0. Sequenced material: blood. The gene calls are TRBV9 and TRBJ2-3; 7 nucleotides agree with TRBD1. This clonotype was obtained from a man in his 60s in good health. The CDR3 loop is CASSVGQSTDTQYF. The CDR3 bases are TGTGCCAGCAGCGTGGGACAGAGCACAGATACGCAGTATTTT.